The text below deals with one TCR beta chain. Its antigen is not identified. Described treatment: oral pan-JAK inhibitor, 5-10 mg twice daily. Cell sorting on a FACSAria was used to separate CD4+ and CD8+ T cells from the PBMCs. This sample was included in a study of CD8+ T cells in alopecia areata. Study background: Affected scalp percentage set treated patients' severity scores.

The CDR3 is 16 amino acids. Trimming removed 0 bases at V and 3 bases at J, with 13 bases between. Germline V lookup: CDR1 MNHEY, CDR2 SMNVEV (reference sequence). Regarding the study as a whole: Expanded CD8+ clones among the top 100, and scalp clonality, were significantly decreased by tofacitinib. Normal scalp showed lower clonality than lesional scalp, especially alopecia totalis/universalis.

cDNA serving as the sequencing template came from extracted, reverse transcribed RNA. Profiling relied on immunoSEQ multiplex PCR, and the TCRdb table lists in-frame clones only, not all of them. Here the sample spans 80,000 to 95,000 clones, roughly 45% being singletons. The source is a human donor with alopecia areata. The chain employs TRBV27 and TRBJ2-3; D call uncertain. The sample in question was CD8+ T cells sorted from blood, obtained at week 24, from a patient treated with tofacitinib. Written as DNA, the CDR3 is TGTGCCAGCAGTTTATCGTTCCGGGTATGGACAGATACGCAGTATTTT. Translated, it gives CASSLSFRVWTDTQYF.